The rows below give T cell receptor beta chains drawn from one sample of a study of cytomegalovirus exposure and HLA in healthy donors. Measured with immunoSEQ multiplex PCR; TCRdb has only the in-frame clones, and not every one. The repertoire holds 200,000 to 250,000 clones, with over 80% as singletons. Sequencing was done on a sample of PBMCs. These receptors all stem from a woman aged 25-40 years in good health and CMV-seropositive. CDR3s include the opening cysteine and the closing phenylalanine or tryptophan. D genes are given only for firm matches. Clone size is not always given. Where it is, it says once, few, many or a class for expanded clones.

>TRBV6-1|TRBD1|NA|TRBJ2-4
CASSEEGTGGKNIQYF
TGTGCCAGCAGTGAAGAAGGGACAGGGGGCAAAAACATTCAGTACTTC
>TRBV5-1|TRBD1|NA|TRBJ1-1
CASSGTGASTEAFF
TGCGCCAGCAGCGGGACAGGGGCCAGCACTGAAGCTTTCTTT
>TRBV5-1|NA|once|TRBJ2-1
CASSWGPRDYNEQFF
TGCGCCAGCAGCTGGGGACCTCGGGACTACAATGAGCAGTTCTTC
>TRBV20-1|NA|NA|TRBJ2-1
CSARLYNEQFF
TGCAGTGCTCGACTGTACAATGAGCAGTTCTTC
>TRBV6-6|NA|NA|TRBJ2-7
CASSYGSAGGNYEQYF
TGTGCCAGCAGTTATGGATCGGCAGGGGGGAACTACGAGCAGTACTTC
>TRBV27|NA|NA|TRBJ2-3
CASSSGTPRNPDTQYF
TGTGCCAGCAGTTCCGGAACCCCCAGGAACCCAGATACGCAGTATTTT
>TRBV10-3|TRBD1|NA|TRBJ2-7
CAISGQGALNEQYF
TGTGCCATCAGTGGCCAGGGGGCCCTTAACGAGCAGTACTTC
>TRBV5-1|NA|NA|TRBJ2-7
CASSPEGDYEQYF
TGCGCCAGCAGCCCCGAAGGGGACTACGAGCAGTACTTC
>TRBV29-1|TRBD1|NA|TRBJ2-3
CSVKDRDRFTDTQYF
TGCAGCGTTAAAGACCGGGACAGGTTCACAGATACGCAGTATTTT
>TRBV29-1|TRBD2|NA|TRBJ2-5
CSPRGGMASGRRETQYF
TGCAGCCCGAGAGGGGGTATGGCTAGCGGGAGGCGAGAGACCCAGTACTTC
>TRBV11-2|NA|NA|TRBJ2-7
CASSLFGQGSFYEQYF
TGTGCCAGCAGCTTATTCGGGCAGGGATCCTTCTACGAGCAGTACTTC
>TRBV20-1|NA|once|TRBJ2-7
CSAQGGYEQYF
TGCAGTGCGCAGGGGGGGTACGAGCAGTACTTC
>TRBV5-6|TRBD1|NA|TRBJ2-3
CASSTFTGADTQYF
TGTGCCAGCAGCACCTTTACAGGGGCAGATACGCAGTATTTT
>TRBV27|NA|once|TRBJ1-1
CASSSIPLRVNTEAFF
TGTGCCAGCAGCTCAATCCCTCTCCGGGTGAACACTGAAGCTTTCTTT
>TRBV6-5|TRBD1|NA|TRBJ1-1
CASSRQGMNTEAFF
TGTGCCAGCAGTAGACAGGGGATGAACACTGAAGCTTTCTTT
>TRBV19|NA|few|TRBJ2-7
CASSRTGSPYEQYF
TGTGCCAGTAGTAGGACGGGGTCCCCCTACGAGCAGTACTTC
>TRBV30|NA|few|TRBJ2-7
CAWSPGTDSSYEQYF
TGTGCCTGGAGTCCCGGGACGGATAGCTCCTACGAGCAGTACTTC
>TRBV29-1|NA|NA|TRBJ1-1
CSVVQSNTEAFF
TGCAGCGTTGTACAGAGTAACACTGAAGCTTTCTTT
>TRBV11-2|NA|NA|TRBJ2-1
CASSSSAYPGRFF
TGTGCCAGCAGCTCGTCAGCCTACCCGGGAAGGTTCTTC
>TRBV2|TRBD2|once|TRBJ2-1
CASSEMPSGSPLSYNEQFF
TGTGCCAGCAGTGAGATGCCTAGCGGGAGTCCCCTCTCCTACAATGAGCAGTTCTTC
>TRBV25-1|NA|NA|TRBJ2-1
CASSESGIRPYNEQFF
TGTGCCAGCAGTGAATCCGGCATCCGCCCATACAATGAGCAGTTCTTC
>TRBV4-1|NA|once|TRBJ1-5
CASSQDPGLRNQPQHF
TGCGCCAGCAGCCAAGACCCGGGGCTTCGCAATCAGCCCCAGCATTTT
>TRBV6-5|TRBD1|NA|TRBJ2-7
CASSYSWDRDYEQYF
TGTGCCAGCAGTTACTCCTGGGACAGGGACTACGAGCAGTACTTC
>TRBV18|NA|NA|TRBJ1-1
CASSPGEWRSEAFF
TGTGCCAGCTCACCAGGGGAGTGGAGGTCTGAAGCTTTCTTT
>TRBV25-1|TRBD2|NA|TRBJ2-2
CASTAGVTGELFF
TGTGCCAGCACAGCGGGGGTAACCGGGGAGCTGTTTTTT
>TRBV5-1|NA|NA|TRBJ1-1
CASSPRATEDTEAFF
TGCGCCAGCAGCCCCAGGGCTACCGAAGACACTGAAGCTTTCTTT
>TRBV2|TRBD2|NA|TRBJ2-7
CAGGEAPTYEQYF
TGTGCCGGGGGGGAAGCGCCGACCTACGAGCAGTACTTC
>TRBV4-3|NA|NA|TRBJ2-7
CASSQLTGTYEQYF
TGCGCCAGCAGCCAATTGACTGGGACCTACGAGCAGTACTTC
>TRBV25-1|NA|NA|TRBJ1-3
CAIGLPGNTIYF
TGTGCCATCGGACTTCCTGGAAACACCATATATTTT
>TRBV2|NA|NA|TRBJ1-2
CASREHRDGDDYGYTF
TGTGCCAGCAGGGAACACCGGGACGGGGACGACTATGGCTACACCTTC
>TRBV5-1|NA|NA|TRBJ1-1
CASRAVKNEAFF
TGCGCCAGCAGGGCCGTCAAAAATGAAGCTTTCTTT
>TRBV15|TRBD2|NA|TRBJ2-1
CATSRGLAGPYNEQFF
TGTGCCACCAGCAGAGGACTAGCGGGACCCTACAATGAGCAGTTCTTC
>TRBV28|NA|NA|TRBJ1-2
CASSSDSYGYTF
TGTGCCAGCAGTTCGGACAGCTATGGCTACACCTTC
>TRBV27|NA|few|TRBJ1-1
CASSTQQGNTEAFF
TGTGCCAGCAGTACCCAACAGGGGAACACTGAAGCTTTCTTT
>TRBV25-1|TRBD2|NA|TRBJ2-7
CASSETSGTYEQYF
TGTGCCAGCAGTGAGACTAGCGGGACCTACGAGCAGTACTTC
>TRBV27|TRBD2|few|TRBJ2-7
CASSLSQAGAYEQYF
TGTGCCAGCAGTTTATCTCAAGCGGGAGCGTACGAGCAGTACTTC
>TRBV4-1|NA|NA|TRBJ1-5
CASSGGGYAQPQHF
TGCGCCAGCAGCGGAGGGGGGTATGCTCAGCCCCAGCATTTT
>TRBV9|NA|NA|TRBJ1-2
CASSVGYGYTF
TGTGCCAGCAGCGTAGGGTATGGCTACACCTTC
>TRBV28|TRBD1|NA|TRBJ1-4
CASSPGTDEKLFF
TGTGCCAGCAGCCCCGGGACAGATGAAAAACTGTTTTTT
>TRBV2|TRBD1|NA|TRBJ1-2
CASGGQGSLGGYTF
TGTGCCAGCGGTGGACAGGGGAGCCTTGGTGGCTACACCTTC
>TRBV10-1|TRBD2|NA|TRBJ2-7
CASSPGPSVTSGRFDEQYF
TGCGCCAGCAGCCCAGGACCATCCGTGACTAGCGGGAGATTTGATGAGCAGTACTTC
>TRBV6-5|NA|NA|TRBJ2-7
CASSYSSTLGYGEQYF
TGTGCCAGCAGTTACTCGAGTACTTTAGGGTATGGCGAGCAGTACTTC
>TRBV6-4|NA|NA|TRBJ2-3
CASSVRWGSTDTQYF
TGTGCCAGCAGTGTAAGGTGGGGAAGCACAGATACGCAGTATTTT
>TRBV2|NA|once|TRBJ1-2
CASSGQGANYGYTF
TGTGCCAGCAGCGGACAAGGAGCTAACTATGGCTACACCTTC